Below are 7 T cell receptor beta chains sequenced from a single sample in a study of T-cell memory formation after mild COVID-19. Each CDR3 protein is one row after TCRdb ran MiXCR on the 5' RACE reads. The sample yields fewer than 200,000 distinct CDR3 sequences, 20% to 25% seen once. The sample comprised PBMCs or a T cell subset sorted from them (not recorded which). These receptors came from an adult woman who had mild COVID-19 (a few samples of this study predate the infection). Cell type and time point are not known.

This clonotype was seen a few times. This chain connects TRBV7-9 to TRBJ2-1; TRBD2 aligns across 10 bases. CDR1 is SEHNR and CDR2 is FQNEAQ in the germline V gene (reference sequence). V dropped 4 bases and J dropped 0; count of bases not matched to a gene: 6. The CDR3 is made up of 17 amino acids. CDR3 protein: CASSSTRTSGSYNEQFF. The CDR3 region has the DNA TGTGCCAGCAGCTCCACTAGGACTAGCGGCTCCTACAATGAGCAGTTCTTC.

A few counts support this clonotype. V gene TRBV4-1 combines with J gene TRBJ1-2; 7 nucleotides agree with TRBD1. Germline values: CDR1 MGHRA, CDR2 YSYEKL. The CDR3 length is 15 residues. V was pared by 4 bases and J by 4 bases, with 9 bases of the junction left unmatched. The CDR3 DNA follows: TGCGCCAGCAGCCCAGGTGACAGGGTTGCCTATGGCTACACCTTC. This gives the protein CASSPGDRVAYGYTF.

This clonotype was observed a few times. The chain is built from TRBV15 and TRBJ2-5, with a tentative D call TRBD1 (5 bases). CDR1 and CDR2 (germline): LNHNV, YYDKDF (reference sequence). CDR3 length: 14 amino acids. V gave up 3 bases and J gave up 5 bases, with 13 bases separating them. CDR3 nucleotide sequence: TGTGCCACCAGCAGCGGCAGGGAACCCGAGACCCAGTACTTC. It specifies CATSSGREPETQYF. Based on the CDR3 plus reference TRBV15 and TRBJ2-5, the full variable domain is DAMVIQNPRYQVTQFGKPVTLSCSQTLNHNVMYWYQQKSSQAPKLLFHYYDKDFNNEADTPDNFQSRRPNTSFCFLDIRSPGLGDTAMYLCATSSGREPETQYFGPGTRLLVL.

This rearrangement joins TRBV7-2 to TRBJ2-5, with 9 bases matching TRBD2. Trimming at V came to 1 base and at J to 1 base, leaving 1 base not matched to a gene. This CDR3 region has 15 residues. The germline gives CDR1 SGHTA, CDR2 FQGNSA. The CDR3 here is CASSLETSGQETQYF. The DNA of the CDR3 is TGTGCCAGCAGCTTAGAGACTAGCGGCCAAGAGACCCAGTACTTC.

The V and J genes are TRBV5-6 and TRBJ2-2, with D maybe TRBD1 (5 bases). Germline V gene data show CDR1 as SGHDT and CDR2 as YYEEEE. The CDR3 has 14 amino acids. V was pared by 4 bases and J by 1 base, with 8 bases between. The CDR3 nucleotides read TGTGCCAGCAGCCGGACAAGGAACACCGGGGAGCTGTTTTTT. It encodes CASSRTRNTGELFF.

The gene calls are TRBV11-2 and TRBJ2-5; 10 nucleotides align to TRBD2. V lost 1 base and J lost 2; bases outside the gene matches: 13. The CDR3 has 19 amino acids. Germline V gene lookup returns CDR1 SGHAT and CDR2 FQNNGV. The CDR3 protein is CASSLGGASGRKDQETQYF. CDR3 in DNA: TGTGCCAGCAGCTTAGGGGGGGCTAGCGGGAGAAAGGATCAAGAGACCCAGTACTTC.

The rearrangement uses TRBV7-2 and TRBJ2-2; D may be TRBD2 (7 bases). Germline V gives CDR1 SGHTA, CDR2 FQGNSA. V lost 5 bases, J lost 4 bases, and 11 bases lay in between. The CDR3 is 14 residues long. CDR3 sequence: CASSLRGATGELFF. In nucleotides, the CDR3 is TGTGCCAGCAGCCTACGGGGGGCCACCGGGGAGCTGTTTTTT.